This T cell receptor (beta chain) originates from a study of T cells in Graves' hyperthyroidism and ophthalmopathy. Amplification of TCR beta CDR3 regions was performed using RNA transcripts as template. During a first-round RT-PCR of the TCR CDR3, the HTBI primer set was used. TCRdb re-called the multiplex PCR reads through MiXCR, storing one row per CDR3 protein. The data show 500,000 to 550,000 distinct CDR3 sequences, with just under 20% seen just once and roughly 50% held by the top ten. CDR1 and CDR2 from the germline V gene are GTSNPN and SVGIG (reference sequence). The CDR3 loop spans 12 amino acids. After removal of 2 bases from V and 9 bases from J, the junction contained 5 bases not matched to a gene. This clonotype was recorded many times. In the ophthalmopathy cohort, Clinical Activity Score was at least 3, NOSPECS grade at least 4, and duration under 3 months. Any patient presenting with uncontrolled infection, other autoimmune disease, pregnancy or lactation was left out. Thyroid ultrasound and orbital computed tomography, with clinical symptoms and serum thyroxine and TRAb, informed diagnoses. PBMCs stemmed from about 9.7 ml fresh peripheral blood.

The clonotype comes from a man in his forties with Graves' ophthalmopathy. Sequencing was done on a sample of blood. This chain joins TRBV30 and TRBJ2-3; 7 nucleotides align to TRBD1. CDR3 bases: TGTGCCTGGAGTAATACAGGGGAAACGCAGTATTTT. Encoded protein: CAWSNTGETQYF.